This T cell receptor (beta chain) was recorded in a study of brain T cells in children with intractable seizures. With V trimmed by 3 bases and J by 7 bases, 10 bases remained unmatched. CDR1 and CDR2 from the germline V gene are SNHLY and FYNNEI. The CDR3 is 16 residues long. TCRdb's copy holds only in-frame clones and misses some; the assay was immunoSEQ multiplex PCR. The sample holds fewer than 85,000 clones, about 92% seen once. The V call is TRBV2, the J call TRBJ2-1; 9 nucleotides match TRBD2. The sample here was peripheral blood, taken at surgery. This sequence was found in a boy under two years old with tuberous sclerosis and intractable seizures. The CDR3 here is CASSDLGREGKNEQFF. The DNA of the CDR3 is TGTGCCAGCAGTGATCTAGGGCGGGAGGGTAAAAATGAGCAGTTCTTC.